These 3 T cell receptor beta chains share one sample of origin, sequenced in a study of T-cell memory formation after mild COVID-19. Using its own MiXCR run on the 5' RACE reads, TCRdb lists one record per CDR3 protein. This sample has under 35,000 distinct CDR3 sequences, with 15% to 20% found just once. Sequenced input: PBMCs or a T cell subset sorted from them (not recorded which). The receptors originated from an adult who had mild COVID-19 (a few samples of this study predate the infection). Cell type and time point are not known.

This clonotype occurred a few times. This chain uses TRBV19 with TRBJ1-1; D is possibly TRBD1 (6 bases). Trimming left V 5 bases short and J 4 bases short, with 17 bases between. The length of the CDR3 is 15 residues. Germline-derived CDR1 and CDR2 are LNHDA and SQIVND (reference sequence). The CDR3 sequence: CASSERQVGSTEAFF. Here the CDR3 DNA reads TGTGCCAGTAGTGAAAGACAGGTGGGGAGCACTGAAGCTTTCTTT.

This clonotype was counted ten times or more. The J gene is TRBJ2-5, the V gene TRBV2, with 7 bases lining up with TRBD1. The V gene end was trimmed by 5 bases and the J gene end by 4 bases; junction bases not matched to a gene: 10. Per germline, CDR1 SNHLY and CDR2 FYNNEI. The CDR3 is 15 amino acids. This CDR3 is CASSFGQVILETQYF. The CDR3 coding sequence is TGTGCCAGCAGTTTTGGACAGGTTATATTAGAGACCCAGTACTTC. The full variable domain, its missing parts supplied by reference TRBV2 and TRBJ2-5, is EPEVTQTPSHQVTQMGQEVILRCVPISNHLYFYWYRQILGQKVEFLVSFYNNEISEKSEIFDDQFSVERPDGSNFTLKIRSTKLEDSAMYFCASSFGQVILETQYFGPGTRLLVL.

Many counts were recorded for this clonotype. J is TRBJ2-7 and V is TRBV20-1; 8 bases line up with TRBD2. V was clipped by 5 bases and J by 0 bases; unmatched bases: 6. Germline CDR1 reads DFQATT; CDR2 reads SNEGSKA (reference sequence). CDR3 length: 14 residues. CDR3: CSAYRGGYSYEQYF. The DNA for the CDR3 is TGCAGTGCTTATCGGGGGGGGTACTCCTACGAGCAGTACTTC.